The rows below give T cell receptor beta chains drawn from one sample of a study of T cell repertoires in ileal Crohn's disease. Profiling relied on immunoSEQ multiplex PCR, and the TCRdb table lists in-frame clones only, not all of them. In the table there are over 3,000 clones, over 75% of which are singletons. Sequenced input: ileal tissue. The receptors come from an adult with Crohn's disease. CDR3s include the opening cysteine and the closing phenylalanine or tryptophan. The D gene is left open where the match is weak. The listing skips clone size in some rows; elsewhere it reads once, few, many or a size class.

j_gene: TRBJ2-3; abundance: .; v_gene: TRBV2; d_gene: TRBD1; CDR3nt: TGTGCCAGCAGCAGACAGGGGGCCACAGATACGCAGTATTTT; CDR3aa: CASSRQGATDTQYF
j_gene: TRBJ1-1; abundance: once; v_gene: TRBV9; d_gene: .; CDR3nt: TGTGCCAGCAGCGAGCGGGGGCCCGATGAAGCTTTCTTT; CDR3aa: CASSERGPDEAFF
j_gene: TRBJ1-2; abundance: .; v_gene: TRBV10-3; d_gene: .; CDR3nt: TGTGCCACCAAAACATCACAGGGCGTGGGCTATGGCTACACCTTC; CDR3aa: CATKTSQGVGYGYTF
j_gene: TRBJ1-1; abundance: .; v_gene: TRBV5-1; d_gene: .; CDR3nt: TGCGCCAGCAGCTTGGCCGGAGGCCGGGGATACGAAGCTTTCTTT; CDR3aa: CASSLAGGRGYEAFF
j_gene: TRBJ1-3; abundance: .; v_gene: TRBV5-4; d_gene: TRBD1; CDR3nt: TGTGCCAGCAGCTCCGGACAGGGAGCAGCTGGAAACACCATATATTTT; CDR3aa: CASSSGQGAAGNTIYF
j_gene: TRBJ2-7; abundance: .; v_gene: TRBV19; d_gene: .; CDR3nt: TGTGCCAGTAGTCTAACGGTGAGCTCCTACGAGCAGTACTTC; CDR3aa: CASSLTVSSYEQYF
j_gene: TRBJ1-2; abundance: .; v_gene: TRBV7-6; d_gene: TRBD1; CDR3nt: TGTGCCAGCAGCCCCGGGACAGCTAACTATGGCTACACCTTC; CDR3aa: CASSPGTANYGYTF
j_gene: TRBJ1-1; abundance: .; v_gene: TRBV5-1; d_gene: TRBD1; CDR3nt: TGCGCCAGCAGCCCGGGGCGGGACAGTACAGCTGCGAACACTGAAGCTTTCTTT; CDR3aa: CASSPGRDSTAANTEAFF
j_gene: TRBJ1-1; abundance: .; v_gene: TRBV6-1; d_gene: TRBD1; CDR3nt: TGTGCCAGCAGGTGGGACAGCAGGAACACTGAAGCTTTCTTT; CDR3aa: CASRWDSRNTEAFF
j_gene: TRBJ1-2; abundance: .; v_gene: TRBV18; d_gene: .; CDR3nt: TGTGCCAGCTCCCCATCCCAGGGTGAGCCGGACTATGGCTACACCTTC; CDR3aa: CASSPSQGEPDYGYTF
j_gene: TRBJ2-2; abundance: .; v_gene: TRBV10-1; d_gene: .; CDR3nt: TGCGCCAGCGGAGACACCGGGGAGCTGTTTTTT; CDR3aa: CASGDTGELFF
j_gene: TRBJ1-2; abundance: .; v_gene: TRBV5-1; d_gene: .; CDR3nt: TGCGCCAGCAGCGATGGACAGTATGGCTACACCTTC; CDR3aa: CASSDGQYGYTF
j_gene: TRBJ2-7; abundance: .; v_gene: TRBV28; d_gene: TRBD2; CDR3nt: TGTGCCAGCAGTTTACTCAGGTTTCAGCGGGGCAGCTCCTACGAGCAGTACTTC; CDR3aa: CASSLLRFQRGSSYEQYF
j_gene: TRBJ2-1; abundance: once; v_gene: TRBV2; d_gene: .; CDR3nt: TGTGCCAGCAGTGATGACAGGCTCTACAATGAGCAGTTCTTC; CDR3aa: CASSDDRLYNEQFF
j_gene: TRBJ2-7; abundance: .; v_gene: TRBV5-4; d_gene: TRBD1; CDR3nt: TGTGCCAGCAGCCCGGGGACAGGGAAACCCTACGAGCAGTACTTC; CDR3aa: CASSPGTGKPYEQYF
j_gene: TRBJ2-1; abundance: .; v_gene: TRBV13; d_gene: TRBD2; CDR3nt: TGTGCCAGCAGCCCGGGACTAGCGGGGGGGGAGAATGAGCAGTTCTTC; CDR3aa: CASSPGLAGGENEQFF
j_gene: TRBJ2-5; abundance: .; v_gene: TRBV7-9; d_gene: TRBD2; CDR3nt: TGTGCCAGCAGCCGTACTAGCGGAGAGCCCCAAGAGACCCAGTACTTC; CDR3aa: CASSRTSGEPQETQYF
j_gene: TRBJ1-4; abundance: .; v_gene: TRBV19; d_gene: .; CDR3nt: TGTGCCAGTGGAGTTTTTGGCGAAAAACTGTTTTTT; CDR3aa: CASGVFGEKLFF
j_gene: TRBJ2-7; abundance: .; v_gene: TRBV5-6; d_gene: TRBD2; CDR3nt: TGTGCCAGCAGCCCACTGGCCGGGACTAGCGGAGAGCAGTACTTC; CDR3aa: CASSPLAGTSGEQYF
j_gene: TRBJ2-5; abundance: .; v_gene: TRBV5-1; d_gene: TRBD2; CDR3nt: TGCGCCAGCAGCTTGAGGGGACTAGCGGGAGGTGGGAGAGAGACCCAGTACTTC; CDR3aa: CASSLRGLAGGGRETQYF
j_gene: TRBJ2-7; abundance: few; v_gene: TRBV5-8; d_gene: TRBD1; CDR3nt: TGTGCCAGCAGCCGTCAGGGGGCGCGTTACGAGCAGTACTTC; CDR3aa: CASSRQGARYEQYF
j_gene: TRBJ2-2; abundance: once; v_gene: TRBV18; d_gene: .; CDR3nt: TGTGCCAGCTCACCTCCAGGGCGGACCGGGGAGCTGTTTTTT; CDR3aa: CASSPPGRTGELFF
j_gene: TRBJ1-1; abundance: .; v_gene: TRBV5-1; d_gene: TRBD1; CDR3nt: TGCGCCAGCAGCGGAAGGACCGGGACAGGGGGTGTCGGCACTGAAGCTTTCTTT; CDR3aa: CASSGRTGTGGVGTEAFF
j_gene: TRBJ2-1; abundance: .; v_gene: TRBV25-1; d_gene: .; CDR3nt: TGTGCCAGCAGTTTACCGGACTTCCCTCGGGTGAATGAGCAGTTCTTC; CDR3aa: CASSLPDFPRVNEQFF
j_gene: TRBJ2-1; abundance: few; v_gene: TRBV2; d_gene: TRBD2; CDR3nt: TGTGCCAGCAGAACTAGCGGGGGATCCTACAATGAGCAGTTCTTC; CDR3aa: CASRTSGGSYNEQFF
j_gene: TRBJ2-5; abundance: .; v_gene: TRBV15; d_gene: .; CDR3nt: TGTGCCACCAGCAGAGAGGAGTGGCAAGAGACCCAGTACTTC; CDR3aa: CATSREEWQETQYF
j_gene: TRBJ2-7; abundance: .; v_gene: TRBV5-6; d_gene: TRBD2; CDR3nt: TGTGCCAGCAGCTTCCGGGGGGTAAGGGCCTACGAGCAGTACTTC; CDR3aa: CASSFRGVRAYEQYF
j_gene: TRBJ2-7; abundance: .; v_gene: TRBV15; d_gene: .; CDR3nt: TGTGCCACCAGCACCGACAGGAACCGACTGTCGAGCTCCTACGAGCAGTACTTC; CDR3aa: CATSTDRNRLSSSYEQYF
j_gene: TRBJ2-3; abundance: .; v_gene: TRBV4-3; d_gene: .; CDR3nt: TGCGCCAGCAGCCAAGATGTCCTCTCGGTAACAGATACGCAGTATTTT; CDR3aa: CASSQDVLSVTDTQYF
j_gene: TRBJ1-3; abundance: .; v_gene: TRBV2; d_gene: .; CDR3nt: TGTGCCAGCACAATACAGGGAAGGTCTGGAAACACCATATATTTT; CDR3aa: CASTIQGRSGNTIYF
j_gene: TRBJ2-1; abundance: .; v_gene: TRBV28; d_gene: .; CDR3nt: TGTGCCAGCACCCCGGGGGGCGGGGTTATAGTTTCGCAGTTCTTC; CDR3aa: CASTPGGGVIVSQFF
j_gene: TRBJ2-2; abundance: .; v_gene: TRBV5-4; d_gene: .; CDR3nt: TGTGCCAGCAGCTTGATGGGAGGGGGGCTCACCGGGGAGCTGTTTTTT; CDR3aa: CASSLMGGGLTGELFF
j_gene: TRBJ2-1; abundance: .; v_gene: TRBV9; d_gene: .; CDR3nt: TGTGCCAGCAGCGCGGGGACTCGTGAGCAGTTCTTC; CDR3aa: CASSAGTREQFF
j_gene: TRBJ2-7; abundance: .; v_gene: TRBV7-2; d_gene: .; CDR3nt: TGTGCCAGCAGCAGTGGACAGCGCCAATCGGTCAAGCAGTACTTC; CDR3aa: CASSSGQRQSVKQYF
j_gene: TRBJ1-4; abundance: .; v_gene: TRBV18; d_gene: .; CDR3nt: TGTGCCAGCTCACAAGGAAGACTAACTGCAACTAATGAAAAACTGTTTTTT; CDR3aa: CASSQGRLTATNEKLFF
j_gene: TRBJ2-1; abundance: .; v_gene: TRBV11-1; d_gene: TRBD1; CDR3nt: TGTGCTACGCGTCCGGGACAGTCCTACAATGAGCAGTTCTTC; CDR3aa: CATRPGQSYNEQFF
j_gene: TRBJ1-1; abundance: .; v_gene: TRBV5-1; d_gene: TRBD1; CDR3nt: TGCGCCAGCAGCCACCCCGAGACAGGGACCGGTCGGGGGACTGAAGCTTTCTTT; CDR3aa: CASSHPETGTGRGTEAFF
j_gene: TRBJ2-2; abundance: .; v_gene: TRBV28; d_gene: .; CDR3nt: TGTGCCAGCAGTTTACCCACGAACACCGGGGAGCTGTTTTTT; CDR3aa: CASSLPTNTGELFF
j_gene: TRBJ1-2; abundance: .; v_gene: TRBV20-1; d_gene: TRBD1; CDR3nt: TGCAGTGCTAGGGGACAGAATGGCTACACCTTC; CDR3aa: CSARGQNGYTF
j_gene: TRBJ2-1; abundance: .; v_gene: TRBV30; d_gene: .; CDR3nt: TGTGCCTGGAGGGCGGACCCGGGGTCCTACAATGAGCAGTTCTTC; CDR3aa: CAWRADPGSYNEQFF
j_gene: TRBJ2-7; abundance: .; v_gene: TRBV9; d_gene: TRBD1; CDR3nt: TGTGCCAGCAGCGTCGATGGGACAGAGACCTACGAGCAGTACTTC; CDR3aa: CASSVDGTETYEQYF
j_gene: TRBJ2-7; abundance: .; v_gene: TRBV7-2; d_gene: TRBD1; CDR3nt: TGTGCCAGCAGCTTCGGGACAGGGTCTTACGAGCAGTACTTC; CDR3aa: CASSFGTGSYEQYF
j_gene: TRBJ1-1; abundance: once; v_gene: TRBV7-2; d_gene: .; CDR3nt: TGTGCCAGCAGCCTGGAGGGGCGGAACACTGAAGCTTTCTTT; CDR3aa: CASSLEGRNTEAFF
j_gene: TRBJ1-2; abundance: .; v_gene: TRBV11-2; d_gene: .; CDR3nt: TGTGCCAGCAGCTTAGCCGCCGCGGGGACGGAAGGCTACACCTTC; CDR3aa: CASSLAAAGTEGYTF
j_gene: TRBJ2-2; abundance: .; v_gene: TRBV18; d_gene: .; CDR3nt: TGTGCCAGCTCACCTCAACAGGGGAACACCGGGGAGCTGTTTTTT; CDR3aa: CASSPQQGNTGELFF
j_gene: TRBJ2-7; abundance: .; v_gene: TRBV4-3; d_gene: .; CDR3nt: TGCGCCAGCAGCCAAGGGCAGGCCTGGACCTACGAGCAGTACTTC; CDR3aa: CASSQGQAWTYEQYF
j_gene: TRBJ1-2; abundance: .; v_gene: TRBV19; d_gene: TRBD1; CDR3nt: TGTGCCAGTAGTGGGGGAGGACAGGGATATTATGGCTACACCTTC; CDR3aa: CASSGGGQGYYGYTF
j_gene: TRBJ1-4; abundance: once; v_gene: TRBV18; d_gene: TRBD1; CDR3nt: TGTGCCAGCTCACTCACAGGGGCTGCTAATGAAAAACTGTTTTTT; CDR3aa: CASSLTGAANEKLFF
j_gene: TRBJ2-3; abundance: .; v_gene: TRBV28; d_gene: .; CDR3nt: TGTGCCAGCAGTTTACTGCCTAGCGCGGGTACCGGTACGCAGTATTTT; CDR3aa: CASSLLPSAGTGTQYF
j_gene: TRBJ2-2; abundance: .; v_gene: TRBV7-2; d_gene: .; CDR3nt: TGTGCCAGCAGCTTCTCACGGGCCGGGGAGCTGTTTTTT; CDR3aa: CASSFSRAGELFF
j_gene: TRBJ2-2; abundance: .; v_gene: TRBV5-5; d_gene: .; CDR3nt: TGTGCCAGCAGCTCGTCCCCGGGGTCGGGGACCGGGGAGCTGTTTTTT; CDR3aa: CASSSSPGSGTGELFF
j_gene: TRBJ2-7; abundance: .; v_gene: TRBV28; d_gene: .; CDR3nt: TGTGCCAGCAGTTTCAAAGCCACCTACGAGCAGTACTTC; CDR3aa: CASSFKATYEQYF
j_gene: TRBJ2-7; abundance: .; v_gene: TRBV7-2; d_gene: TRBD1; CDR3nt: TGTGCCAGCAGCCCGCAGACAGGGGGTGGCCGCGAGCAGTACTTC; CDR3aa: CASSPQTGGGREQYF
j_gene: TRBJ1-2; abundance: .; v_gene: TRBV5-6; d_gene: TRBD1; CDR3nt: TGTGCCAGCAGCTCCGGGACAGGGGGCACGGGCTATGGCTACACCTTC; CDR3aa: CASSSGTGGTGYGYTF